This paragraph covers one T cell receptor (beta chain) sequence. This sample is part of a study of OX40 agonist ivuxolimab in advanced cancers. Trimming pared 1 base from V and 8 bases from J, leaving 8 bases between. The germline V gene has CDR1 LNHDA and CDR2 SQIVND (reference sequence). The CDR3 is 12 residues long. Using immunoSEQ multiplex PCR, the repertoire was profiled, and TCRdb retains in-frame clones only, with some absent. The table lists 74,000 or so clones, about 93% of them singletons. The TCR comes from an adult with an advanced solid tumor such as melanoma, head and neck, liver or kidney cancer. The specimen was CD4+ or CD8+ T cells sorted from blood, collected in a trial of the OX40 agonist ivuxolimab. V is TRBV19 and J is TRBJ2-5; TRBD1 or TRBD2 may be the D gene (5 bases each). CDR3 amino acids: CASSIGGDTQYF. The DNA for the CDR3 is TGTGCCAGTAGTATAGGAGGGGATACCCAGTACTTC.